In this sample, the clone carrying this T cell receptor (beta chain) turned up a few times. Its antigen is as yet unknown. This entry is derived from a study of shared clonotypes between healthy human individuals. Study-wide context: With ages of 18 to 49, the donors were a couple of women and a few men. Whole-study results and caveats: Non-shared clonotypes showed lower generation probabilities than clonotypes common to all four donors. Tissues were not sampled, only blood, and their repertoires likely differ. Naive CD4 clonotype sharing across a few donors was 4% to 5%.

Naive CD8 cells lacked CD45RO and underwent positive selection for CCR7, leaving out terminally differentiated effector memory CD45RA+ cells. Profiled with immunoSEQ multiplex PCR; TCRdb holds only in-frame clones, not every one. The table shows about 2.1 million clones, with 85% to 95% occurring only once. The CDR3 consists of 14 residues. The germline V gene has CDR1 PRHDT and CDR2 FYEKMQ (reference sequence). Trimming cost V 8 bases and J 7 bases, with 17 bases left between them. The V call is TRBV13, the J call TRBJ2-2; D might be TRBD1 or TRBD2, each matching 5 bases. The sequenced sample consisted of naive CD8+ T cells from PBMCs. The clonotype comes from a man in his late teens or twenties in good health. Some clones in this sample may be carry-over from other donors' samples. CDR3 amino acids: CASRDPTFGGELFF. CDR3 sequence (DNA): TGTGCCAGCCGGGACCCGACATTCGGCGGGGAGCTGTTTTTT.